This T cell receptor (beta chain) was recovered during a study of blood T cell repertoires in COVID-19. In the study overall: Specimens from acute and convalescent COVID-19 originated in the United States, Italy and Spain. T cells, B-cell-depleted T cells, or PBMCs provided the cDNA or gDNA that served as material.

Libraries were prepared by immunoSEQ multiplex PCR; TCRdb keeps only in-frame clonotypes and omits some of them. The sample shows some 100,000 clones, about 86% of them seen only once. Enrolled through a virtual design, the participants were between about 18 and 100 years of age and came from 24 US areas. Symptom resolution, clearance, or two negative PCRs marked the recovered donors of Cohort 3. V trimming: 3 bases; J trimming: 3 bases; junction bases outside the gene matches: 4. Germline CDR1 is MNHEY and CDR2 is SMNVEV (reference sequence). The CDR3 length is 15 residues. This receptor was identified in a woman aged 45-65 years who had recovered from COVID-19. Sample: PBMCs or T cells enriched from blood (not recorded which). The chain is built from TRBV27 and TRBJ2-3; 9 nucleotides agree with TRBD1. CDR3 nucleotides: TGTGCCAGCAGTTTGGACAGGGGTGGGACAGATACGCAGTATTTT. It encodes CASSLDRGGTDTQYF.